One sample yielded the 3 T cell receptor beta chains listed below, sequenced in a study of Graves' ophthalmopathy and Graves' hyperthyroidism. CDR3 regions of TCR beta were amplified from RNA transcripts. HTBI-primed RT-PCR formed the first round, and a multiplex PCR formed the second. A single record per CDR3 protein comes from TCRdb applying MiXCR to the multiplex PCR reads. Of roughly 51,000 distinct CDR3 sequences in the sample, around half are singletons; the top ten hold approximately 23%. Sample: peripheral blood. These receptor sequences come from an adult man with Graves' ophthalmopathy.

This clonotype has at least ten counts. This sequence joins TRBV9 and TRBJ2-3; TRBD2 matches at 11 bases. Losses at the gene ends were 0 bases for V and 3 bases for J; bases not matched to a gene: 3. The CDR3 length is 16 residues. Germline V gene sequence: CDR1 SGDLS, CDR2 YYNGEE. CDR3 amino acids: CASSVATSGGTDTQYF. CDR3 bases: TGTGCCAGCAGCGTAGCTACTAGCGGGGGTACAGATACGCAGTATTTT. Full variable domain (outside the CDR3, taken from reference TRBV9 and TRBJ2-3): DSGVTQTPKHLITATGQRVTLRCSPRSGDLSVYWYQQSLDQGLQFLIQYYNGEERAKGNILERFSAQQFPDLHSELNLSSLELGDSALYFCASSVATSGGTDTQYFGPGTRLTVL.

With regard to this clonotype: This CDR3 is missing its conserved last phenylalanine or tryptophan, likely due to a read error. The chain joins TRBV5-5 to TRBJ1-3; D gene ambiguous. CDR1 and CDR2 from the germline V gene are SGHKS and YYEKEE (reference sequence). The CDR3 spans 16 residues. The V gene lost 4 bases and the J gene lost 0 bases, with 14 bases spanning the gap. The CDR3 region has the DNA TGTGCCAGCAGCCCGAGTAGAACGATCTCTGGAAACACCATATATCTT. It encodes CASSPSRTISGNTIYL.

The chain is built from TRBV10-2 and TRBJ2-2; D uncertain. Germline lookup yields CDR1 WSHSY and CDR2 SAAADI. CDR3 length: 13 amino acids. The V and J ends lost 6 bases and 7 bases respectively, with 12 bases between them. CDR3 DNA: TGCGCCAGCAGCGCCTTTGTTGGCGGGGAGCTGTTTTTT. This translates into CASSAFVGGELFF.